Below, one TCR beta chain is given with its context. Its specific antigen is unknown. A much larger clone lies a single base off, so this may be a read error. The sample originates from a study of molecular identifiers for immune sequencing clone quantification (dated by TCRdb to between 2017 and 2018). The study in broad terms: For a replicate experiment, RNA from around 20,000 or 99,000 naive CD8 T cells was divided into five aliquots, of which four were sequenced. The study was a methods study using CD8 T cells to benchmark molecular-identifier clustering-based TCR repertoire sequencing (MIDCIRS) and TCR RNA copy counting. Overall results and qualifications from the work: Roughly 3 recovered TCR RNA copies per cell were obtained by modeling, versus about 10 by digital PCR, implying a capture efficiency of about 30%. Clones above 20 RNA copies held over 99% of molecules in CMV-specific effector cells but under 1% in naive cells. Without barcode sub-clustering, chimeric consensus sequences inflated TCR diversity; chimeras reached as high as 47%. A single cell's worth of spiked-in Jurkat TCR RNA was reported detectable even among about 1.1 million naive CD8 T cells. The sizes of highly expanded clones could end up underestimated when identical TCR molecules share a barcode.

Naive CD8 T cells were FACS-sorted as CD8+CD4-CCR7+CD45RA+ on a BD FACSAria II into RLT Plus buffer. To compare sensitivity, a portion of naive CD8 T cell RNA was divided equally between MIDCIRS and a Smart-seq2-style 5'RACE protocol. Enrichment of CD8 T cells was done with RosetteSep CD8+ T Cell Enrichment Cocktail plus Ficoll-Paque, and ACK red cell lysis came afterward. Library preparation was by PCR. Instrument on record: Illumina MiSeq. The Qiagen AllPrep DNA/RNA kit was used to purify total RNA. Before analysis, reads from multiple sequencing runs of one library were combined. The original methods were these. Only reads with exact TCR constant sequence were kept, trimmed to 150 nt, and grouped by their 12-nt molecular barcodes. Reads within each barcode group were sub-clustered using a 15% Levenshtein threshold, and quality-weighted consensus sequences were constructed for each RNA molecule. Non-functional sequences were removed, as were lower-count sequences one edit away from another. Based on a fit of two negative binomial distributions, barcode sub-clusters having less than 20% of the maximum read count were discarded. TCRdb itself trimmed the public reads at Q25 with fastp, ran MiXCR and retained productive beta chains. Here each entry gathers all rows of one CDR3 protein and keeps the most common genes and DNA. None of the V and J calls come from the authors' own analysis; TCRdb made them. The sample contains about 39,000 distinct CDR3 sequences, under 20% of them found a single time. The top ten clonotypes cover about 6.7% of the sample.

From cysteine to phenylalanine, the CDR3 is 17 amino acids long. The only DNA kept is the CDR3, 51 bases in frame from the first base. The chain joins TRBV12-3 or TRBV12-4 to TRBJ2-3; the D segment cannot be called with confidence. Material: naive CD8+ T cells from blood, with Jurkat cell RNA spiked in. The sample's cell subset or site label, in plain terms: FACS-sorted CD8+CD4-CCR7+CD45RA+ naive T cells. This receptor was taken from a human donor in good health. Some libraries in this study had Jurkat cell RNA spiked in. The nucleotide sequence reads TGTGCCAGCGGTTTAACCCTGGACCTTTTCAGGACAGATACGCAGTATTTT. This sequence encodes CASGLTLDLFRTDTQYF.